The 12 T cell receptor beta chains given below trace back to one sample, sequenced in a study of OX40 agonist ivuxolimab in advanced cancers. The protocol was immunoSEQ multiplex PCR, while the TCRdb copy is restricted to in-frame clones and leaves out a portion. The sample includes just over 90,000 clones, roughly 94% seen only once; the top ten take about 2.6%. Sequenced material: CD4+ or CD8+ T cells sorted from blood, taken in a trial of the OX40 agonist ivuxolimab. Source of these receptors: an adult with an advanced solid tumor such as melanoma, head and neck, liver or kidney cancer.

The chain carries TRBV10-2 and TRBJ2-7; D gene uncertain. Germline assignment: CDR1 WSHSY and CDR2 SAAADI. The CDR3 consists of 11 residues. V was shortened by 5 bases and J by 3 bases, with 5 bases between the two germline ends. The chain's CDR3 is CASSPLYEQYF. For the CDR3, the DNA is TGCGCCAGCAGTCCTCTCTACGAGCAGTACTTC.

This chain uses TRBV7-8 with TRBJ2-7, with 11 bases aligning to TRBD1. Losses at the gene ends were 3 bases for V and 2 bases for J; bases not matched to a gene: 6. CDR3 length: 16 residues. Germline-derived CDR1 and CDR2 are SGHVS and FQNEAQ. The CDR3: CASSLGGTGGTYEQYF. The CDR3 DNA follows: TGTGCCAGCAGCTTGGGCGGGACAGGGGGAACCTACGAGCAGTACTTC.

This sequence joins TRBV9 and TRBJ1-2; maybe TRBD1 (6 bases). The germline V gene has CDR1 SGDLS and CDR2 YYNGEE. The length of the CDR3 is 13 residues. Trimming took off 3 bases at V and 3 bases at J, with 9 bases between the two ends. CDR3 sequence: CASSASGDYGYTF. For the CDR3, the DNA is TGTGCCAGCAGCGCCTCAGGGGACTATGGCTACACCTTC. Drawing the rest from reference TRBV9 and TRBJ1-2, the complete variable domain is DSGVTQTPKHLITATGQRVTLRCSPRSGDLSVYWYQQSLDQGLQFLIQYYNGEERAKGNILERFSAQQFPDLHSELNLSSLELGDSALYFCASSASGDYGYTFGSGTRLTVV.

The CDR3 DNA follows: TGCAGCGTTGAAGATCCCACAGGAGGGCGGAACTCTGGAAACACCATATATTTT. It yields the protein CSVEDPTGGRNSGNTIYF. The rearrangement links TRBV29-1 to TRBJ1-3, with a possible D match to TRBD1 (5 bases). V lost 0 bases, J lost 0 bases, and 18 bases lay in between. This CDR3 spans 18 amino acids. The germline gives CDR1 SQVTM, CDR2 ANQGSEA.

The chain carries TRBV27 and TRBJ2-7, with unresolved D. Per the germline V gene, CDR1 is MNHEY and CDR2 is SMNVEV (reference sequence). V lost 6 bases and J lost 0, with 9 bases in between. The CDR3 runs to 13 residues. CDR3 nucleotide sequence: TGTGCCAGCAGCCCCAGGACCTCCTACGAGCAGTACTTC. It is translated as CASSPRTSYEQYF.

This chain uses TRBV2 with TRBJ2-1; no firm D call. Germline CDR1 reads SNHLY; CDR2 reads FYNNEI. V was pared by 3 bases and J by 10 bases, with 7 bases between. The CDR3 consists of 11 residues. Here the CDR3 reads CASSENQEQFF. The CDR3, as DNA: TGTGCCAGCAGTGAGAACCAGGAGCAGTTCTTC. The full variable domain, with the rest looked up from reference TRBV2 and TRBJ2-1, is EPEVTQTPSHQVTQMGQEVILRCVPISNHLYFYWYRQILGQKVEFLVSFYNNEISEKSEIFDDQFSVERPDGSNFTLKIRSTKLEDSAMYFCASSENQEQFFGPGTRLTVL.

This sequence joins TRBV30 and TRBJ1-5; maybe TRBD1 (5 bases). CDR3 length: 13 amino acids. From germline, CDR1 is GTSNPN and CDR2 SVGIG (reference sequence). V was clipped by 0 bases and J by 7 bases, with 10 bases between them. Written as DNA, the CDR3 is TGTGCCTGGAGTGTACCAGGGAAGCAGCCCCAGCATTTT. Its protein product is CAWSVPGKQPQHF.

The chain links TRBV6-5 to TRBJ2-7; perhaps TRBD1 as D (6 bases). Germline lookup yields CDR1 MNHEY and CDR2 SVGAGI. The V end lost 4 bases, the J end lost 4 bases, and 8 bases lay between the germline ends. The CDR3 is made up of 12 amino acids. In DNA, the CDR3 is TGTGCCAGCAGTTCCAGGGGTTACGAGCAGTACTTC. Translated: CASSSRGYEQYF.

The chain combines TRBV28 with TRBJ1-1; D is unresolved. The CDR3 extends over 12 amino acids. Looked up from germline, CDR1 is MDHEN and CDR2 is SYDVKM. V was shortened by 6 bases and J by 1 base, with 6 bases between the two germline ends. CDR3 nucleotide sequence: TGTGCCAGCAGCATTAGGAACACTGAAGCTTTCTTT. Encoded protein: CASSIRNTEAFF.

This clone appeared a single time. In DNA form, the CDR3 reads TGTGCCAGCAGCCAGACAGAGCGCTATGGCTACACCTTC. It codes for CASSQTERYGYTF. The chain joins TRBV11-3 to TRBJ1-2, with TRBD1 as a possible D gene (5 bases). V shed 5 bases and J shed 4 bases, with 11 bases lying between them. The CDR3 contains 13 residues. CDR1 is SGHNT and CDR2 is YENEEA in the germline V gene.

The CDR3 reads CASNRRGAYEQFF. The CDR3 DNA follows: TGTGCCAGTAATCGTAGGGGGGCTTATGAGCAGTTCTTC. The gene calls are TRBV19 and TRBJ2-1, with D perhaps matching TRBD1 or TRBD2 (6 bases each). The CDR3 length is 13 residues. Trimming cost V 7 bases and J 8 bases, with 15 bases left between them. Per germline, CDR1 LNHDA and CDR2 SQIVND (reference sequence).

The chain carries TRBV19 and TRBJ1-1, with 8 positions matching TRBD1. This CDR3 region has 15 residues. Germline V CDR1 and CDR2: LNHDA, SQIVND (reference sequence). The trim removed 3 bases at V and 0 bases at J, leaving 3 bases unmatched. In DNA form, the CDR3 reads TGTGCCAGTAGTATGGGACAGGCGCTGAACACTGAAGCTTTCTTT. Residues: CASSMGQALNTEAFF.